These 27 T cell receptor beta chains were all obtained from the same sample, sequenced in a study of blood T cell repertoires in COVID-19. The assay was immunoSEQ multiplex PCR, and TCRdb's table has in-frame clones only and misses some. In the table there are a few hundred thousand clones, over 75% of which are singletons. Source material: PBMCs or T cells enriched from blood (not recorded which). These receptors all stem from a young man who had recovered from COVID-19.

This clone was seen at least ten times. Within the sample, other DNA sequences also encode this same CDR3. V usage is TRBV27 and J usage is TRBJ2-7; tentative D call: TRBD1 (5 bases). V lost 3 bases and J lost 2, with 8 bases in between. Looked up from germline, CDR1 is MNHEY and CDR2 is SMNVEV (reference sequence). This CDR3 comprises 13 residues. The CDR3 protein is CASSFQGTYEQYF. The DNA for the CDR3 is TGTGCCAGCAGTTTTCAGGGTACCTACGAGCAGTACTTC.

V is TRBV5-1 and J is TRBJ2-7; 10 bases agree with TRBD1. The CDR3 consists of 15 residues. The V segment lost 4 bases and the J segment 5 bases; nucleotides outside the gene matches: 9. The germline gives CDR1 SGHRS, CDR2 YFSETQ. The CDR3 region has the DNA TGCGCCAGCAGCCGAGGACAGGGGGTTGGCGACGAGCAGTACTTC. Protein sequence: CASSRGQGVGDEQYF.

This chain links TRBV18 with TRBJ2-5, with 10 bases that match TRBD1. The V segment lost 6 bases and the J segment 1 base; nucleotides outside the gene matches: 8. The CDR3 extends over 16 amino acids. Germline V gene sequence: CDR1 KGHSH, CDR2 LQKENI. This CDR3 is CASSPWDRGPQETQYF. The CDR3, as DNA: TGTGCCAGCTCCCCCTGGGACAGGGGCCCCCAAGAGACCCAGTACTTC.

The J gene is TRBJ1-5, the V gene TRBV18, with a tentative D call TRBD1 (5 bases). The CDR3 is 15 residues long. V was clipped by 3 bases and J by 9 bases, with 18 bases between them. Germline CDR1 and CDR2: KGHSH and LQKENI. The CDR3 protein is CASSPGLSRDWPQHF. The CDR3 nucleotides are TGTGCCAGCTCACCGGGACTTTCTAGGGATTGGCCCCAGCATTTT.

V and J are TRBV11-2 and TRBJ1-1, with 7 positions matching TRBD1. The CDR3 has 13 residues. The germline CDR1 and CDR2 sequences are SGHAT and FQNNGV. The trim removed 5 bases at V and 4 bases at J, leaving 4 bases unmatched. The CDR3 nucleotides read TGTGCCAGCAGCCGGGACAGCGGCACTGAAGCTTTCTTT. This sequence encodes CASSRDSGTEAFF.

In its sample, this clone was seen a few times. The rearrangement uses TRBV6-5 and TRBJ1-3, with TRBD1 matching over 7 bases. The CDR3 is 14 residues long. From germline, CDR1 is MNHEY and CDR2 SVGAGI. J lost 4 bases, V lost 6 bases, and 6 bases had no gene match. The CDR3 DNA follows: TGTGCCAGCAGAACCGGACAGGTCGGAAACACCATATATTTT. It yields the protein CASRTGQVGNTIYF.

The CDR3 sequence is CASRSRTAWGTYNEQFF. CDR3 in DNA: TGTGCCAGCCGATCTCGGACAGCGTGGGGGACCTACAATGAGCAGTTCTTC. V is TRBV7-9 and J is TRBJ2-1; D perhaps matches TRBD1 (6 bases). Germline V gives CDR1 SEHNR, CDR2 FQNEAQ (reference sequence). With 8 bases removed from V and 2 bases from J, the gap between germline ends came to 22 bases. CDR3 size: 17 residues.

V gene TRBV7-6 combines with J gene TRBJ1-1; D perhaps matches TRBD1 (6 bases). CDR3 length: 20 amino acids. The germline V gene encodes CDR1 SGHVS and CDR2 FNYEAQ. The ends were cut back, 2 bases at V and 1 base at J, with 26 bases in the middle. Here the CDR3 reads CASSLRVRGQKPGTNTEAFF. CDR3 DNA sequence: TGTGCCAGCAGCTTACGTGTCAGGGGCCAGAAGCCAGGGACGAACACTGAAGCTTTCTTT.

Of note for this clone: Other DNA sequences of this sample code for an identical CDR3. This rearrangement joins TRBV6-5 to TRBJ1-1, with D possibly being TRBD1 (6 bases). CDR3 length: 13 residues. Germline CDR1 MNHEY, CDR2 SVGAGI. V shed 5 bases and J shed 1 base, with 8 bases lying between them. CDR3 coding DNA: TGTGCCAGCAGTCCACAGGGGAACACTGAAGCTTTCTTT. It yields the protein CASSPQGNTEAFF.

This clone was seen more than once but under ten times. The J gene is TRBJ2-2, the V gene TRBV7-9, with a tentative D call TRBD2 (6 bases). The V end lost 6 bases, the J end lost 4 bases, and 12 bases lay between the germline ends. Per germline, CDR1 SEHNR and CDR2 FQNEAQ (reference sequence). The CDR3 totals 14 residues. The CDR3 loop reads CASRSWRGTGELFF. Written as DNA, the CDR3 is TGTGCCAGCAGGTCCTGGCGGGGCACCGGGGAGCTGTTTTTT. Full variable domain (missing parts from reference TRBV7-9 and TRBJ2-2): DTGVSQNPRHKITKRGQNVTFRCDPISEHNRLYWYRQTLGQGPEFLTYFQNEAQLEKSRLLSDRFSAERPKGSFSTLEIQRTEQGDSAMYLCASRSWRGTGELFFGEGSRLTVL.

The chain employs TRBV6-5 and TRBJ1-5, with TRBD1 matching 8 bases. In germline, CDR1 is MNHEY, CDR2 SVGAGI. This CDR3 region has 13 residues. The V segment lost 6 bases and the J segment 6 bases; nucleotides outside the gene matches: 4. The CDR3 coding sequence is TGTGCCAGCAGGGGGACAGGAGGTCAGCCCCAGCATTTT. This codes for CASRGTGGQPQHF.

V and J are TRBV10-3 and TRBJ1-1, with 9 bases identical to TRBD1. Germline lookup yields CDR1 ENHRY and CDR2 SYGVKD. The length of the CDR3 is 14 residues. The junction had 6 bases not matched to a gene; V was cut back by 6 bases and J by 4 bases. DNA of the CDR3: TGTGCCATCAGACCCCGGGACAGGGCCACTGAAGCTTTCTTT. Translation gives CAIRPRDRATEAFF.

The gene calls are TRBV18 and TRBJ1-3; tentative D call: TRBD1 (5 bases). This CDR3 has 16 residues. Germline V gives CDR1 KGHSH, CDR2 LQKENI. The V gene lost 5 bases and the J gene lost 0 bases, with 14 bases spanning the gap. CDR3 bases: TGTGCCAGCTCATCCCTGCCGGGGGACTCTGGAAACACCATATATTTT. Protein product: CASSSLPGDSGNTIYF. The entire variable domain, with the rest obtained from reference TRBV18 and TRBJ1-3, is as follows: NAGVMQNPRHLVRRRGQEARLRCSPMKGHSHVYWYRQLPEEGLKFMVYLQKENIIDESGMPKERFSAEFPKEGPSILRIQQVVRGDSAAYFCASSSLPGDSGNTIYFGEGSWLTVV.

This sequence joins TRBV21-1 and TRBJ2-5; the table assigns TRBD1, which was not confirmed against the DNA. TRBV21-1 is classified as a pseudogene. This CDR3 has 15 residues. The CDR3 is CASSKRGTAPETQYF. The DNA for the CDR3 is TGTGCCAGCAGCAAAAGGGGGACAGCGCCGGAGACCCAGTACTTC.

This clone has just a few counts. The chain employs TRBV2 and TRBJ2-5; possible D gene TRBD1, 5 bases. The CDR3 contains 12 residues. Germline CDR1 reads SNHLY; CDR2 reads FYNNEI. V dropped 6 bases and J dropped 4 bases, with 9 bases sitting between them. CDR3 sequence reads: CASRFQGETQYF. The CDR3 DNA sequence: TGTGCCAGCAGATTTCAGGGAGAGACCCAGTACTTC.

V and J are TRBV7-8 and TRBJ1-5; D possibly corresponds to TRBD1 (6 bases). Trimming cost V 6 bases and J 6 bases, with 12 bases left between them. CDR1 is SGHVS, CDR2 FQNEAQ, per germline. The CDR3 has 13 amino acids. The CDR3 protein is CASSLTGPQPQHF. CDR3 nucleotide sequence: TGTGCCAGCAGTCTTACAGGGCCTCAGCCCCAGCATTTT.

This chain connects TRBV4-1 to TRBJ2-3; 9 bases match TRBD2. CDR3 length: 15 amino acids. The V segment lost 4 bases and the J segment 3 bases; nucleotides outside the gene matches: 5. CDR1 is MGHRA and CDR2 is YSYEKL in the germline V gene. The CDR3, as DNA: TGCGCCAGCAGCCGTATTAGCGGGGGTACAGATACGCAGTATTTT. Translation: CASSRISGGTDTQYF.

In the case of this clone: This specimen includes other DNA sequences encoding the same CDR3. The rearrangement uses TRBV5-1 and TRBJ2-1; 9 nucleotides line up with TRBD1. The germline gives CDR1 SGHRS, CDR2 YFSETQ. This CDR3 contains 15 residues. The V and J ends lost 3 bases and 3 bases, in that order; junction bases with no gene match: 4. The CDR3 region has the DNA TGCGCCAGCAGCTCAAGACAGGGGGACTACAATGAGCAGTTCTTC. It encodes CASSSRQGDYNEQFF. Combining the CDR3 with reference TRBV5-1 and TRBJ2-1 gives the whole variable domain KAGVTQTPRYLIKTRGQQVTLSCSPISGHRSVSWYQQTPGQGLQFLFEYFSETQRNKGNFPGRFSGRQFSNSRSEMNVSTLELGDSALYLCASSSRQGDYNEQFFGPGTRLTVL.

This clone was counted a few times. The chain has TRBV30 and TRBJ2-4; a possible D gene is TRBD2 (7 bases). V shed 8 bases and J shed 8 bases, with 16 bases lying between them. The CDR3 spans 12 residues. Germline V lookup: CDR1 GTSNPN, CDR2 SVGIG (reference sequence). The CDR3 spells CAGGGGGYIQYF. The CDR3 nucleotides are TGTGCCGGGGGAGGGGGAGGATACATTCAGTACTTC.

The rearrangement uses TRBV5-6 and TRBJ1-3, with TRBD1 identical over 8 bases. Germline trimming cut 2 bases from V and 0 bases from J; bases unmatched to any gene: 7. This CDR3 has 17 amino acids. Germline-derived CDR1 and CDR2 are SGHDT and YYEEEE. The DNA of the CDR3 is TGTGCCAGCAGCTTTAACCCGGGACAGGCCTCTGGAAACACCATATATTTT. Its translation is CASSFNPGQASGNTIYF.

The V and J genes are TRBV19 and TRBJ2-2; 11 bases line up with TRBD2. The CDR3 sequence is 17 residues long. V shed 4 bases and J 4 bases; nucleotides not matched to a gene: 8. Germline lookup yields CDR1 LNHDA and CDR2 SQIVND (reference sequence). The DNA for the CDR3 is TGTGCCAGTAGTACCTTTGGGACTAGCGGCTTCACCGGGGAGCTGTTTTTT. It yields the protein CASSTFGTSGFTGELFF.

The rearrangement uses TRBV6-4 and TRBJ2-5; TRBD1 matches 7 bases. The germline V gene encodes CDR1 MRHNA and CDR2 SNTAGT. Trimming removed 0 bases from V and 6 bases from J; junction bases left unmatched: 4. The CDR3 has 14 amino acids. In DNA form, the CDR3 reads TGTGCCAGCAGTGACTCTGCAGGGGGAAAGACCCAGTACTTC. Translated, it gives CASSDSAGGKTQYF.

The CDR3 region is CASRPGTGGDYGYTF. The CDR3 bases are TGTGCCAGCAGGCCCGGGACAGGGGGCGACTATGGCTACACCTTC. The J gene is TRBJ1-2, the V gene TRBV6-5, with 12 bases fitting TRBD1. The CDR3 extends over 15 amino acids. V was clipped by 6 bases and J by 3 bases; unmatched bases: 5. The germline gives CDR1 MNHEY, CDR2 SVGAGI.

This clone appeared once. This CDR3 is CAWSREYTEAFF. The CDR3 DNA sequence: TGTGCCTGGAGTCGGGAGTACACTGAAGCTTTCTTT. The V call is TRBV30, the J call TRBJ1-1; D gene unclear. The CDR3 spans 12 residues. Trimming removed 2 bases from V and 3 bases from J, with 7 bases in between. The V gene's germline CDR1 is GTSNPN and CDR2 SVGIG (reference sequence).

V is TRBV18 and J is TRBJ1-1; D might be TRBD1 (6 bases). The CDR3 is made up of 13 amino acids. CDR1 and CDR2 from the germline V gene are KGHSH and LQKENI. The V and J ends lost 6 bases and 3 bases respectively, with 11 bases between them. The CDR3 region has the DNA TGTGCCAGCTCTCGACAGGACGACACTGAAGCTTTCTTT. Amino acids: CASSRQDDTEAFF. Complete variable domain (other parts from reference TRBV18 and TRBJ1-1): NAGVMQNPRHLVRRRGQEARLRCSPMKGHSHVYWYRQLPEEGLKFMVYLQKENIIDESGMPKERFSAEFPKEGPSILRIQQVVRGDSAAYFCASSRQDDTEAFFGQGTRLTVV.

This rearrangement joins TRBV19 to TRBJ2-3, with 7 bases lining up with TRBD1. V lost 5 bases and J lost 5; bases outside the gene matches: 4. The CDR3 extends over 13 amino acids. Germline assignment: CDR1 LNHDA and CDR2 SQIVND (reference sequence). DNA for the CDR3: TGTGCCAGTAGTGGGACAGTAGGAGATACGCAGTATTTT. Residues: CASSGTVGDTQYF.

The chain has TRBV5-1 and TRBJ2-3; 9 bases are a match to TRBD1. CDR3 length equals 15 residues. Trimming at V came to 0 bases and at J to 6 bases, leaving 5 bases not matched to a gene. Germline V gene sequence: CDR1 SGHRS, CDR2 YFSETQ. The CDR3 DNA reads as TGCGCCAGCAGCTTGGATACAGGGGGCAGTGATACGCAGTATTTT. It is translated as CASSLDTGGSDTQYF.